The 3 T cell receptor beta chains below come from one sample, sequenced in a study of T cell responses to AZD1222 COVID-19 vaccine. The protocol was immunoSEQ multiplex PCR, while the TCRdb copy is restricted to in-frame clones and leaves out a portion. The repertoire includes some 47,000 clones, 83% of them detected once, and more than 45% sits in the top ten. This material consisted of peripheral blood, taken on day 0 of AZD1222 vaccination. These receptors all stem from an adult in good health.

The V gene is TRBV2, the J gene TRBJ2-7; unclear D gene. Trimming pared 1 base from V and 2 bases from J, leaving 9 bases between. CDR3 length: 14 residues. The germline V gene encodes CDR1 SNHLY and CDR2 FYNNEI. DNA for the CDR3: TGTGCCAGCAGTGAAGAACCGTTCGCCTACGAGCAGTACTTC. Translated, it gives CASSEEPFAYEQYF.

The V call is TRBV28, the J call TRBJ1-5; 7 bases fit TRBD1. The CDR3 sequence is 14 residues long. The V and J ends lost 6 bases and 15 bases, in that order; junction bases with no gene match: 17. Germline CDR1 MDHEN, CDR2 SYDVKM. Here the CDR3 reads CASRTTGLGTALHF. Here the CDR3 DNA reads TGTGCCAGCAGGACGACAGGGTTGGGGACTGCGTTGCATTTT.

This chain joins TRBV6-2 or TRBV6-3 and TRBJ2-2; no firm D call. Germline lookup yields CDR1 MNHEY and CDR2 SVGEGT. The V end lost 2 bases, the J end lost 6 bases, and 10 bases lay between the germline ends. This CDR3 is 14 amino acids long. The DNA of the CDR3 is TGTGCCAGCAGTTACACGACCCGGTCCGGGGAGCTGTTTTTT. The encoded protein is CASSYTTRSGELFF.